This is a list of T cell receptor beta chains from one sample in a study of response to subunit inactivated influenza vaccine. In TCRdb, the RT-PCR reads were re-called with MiXCR into one record per CDR3 protein. The profile covers roughly 570,000 distinct CDR3 sequences, with 10% to 15% appearing a single time and around 13% taken by the ten largest. The sequencing used PBMCs from blood, collected 40 to 50 days after vaccination. The receptors stem from a man over 45 who received an inactivated influenza vaccine. Each CDR3 is given without its conserved first and last residue. Fields, in order: V gene, J gene, D gene, CDR3 protein. A D gene is named only where the DNA matches it firmly.

v_gene: TRBV5-1; j_gene: TRBJ2-7; d_gene: -; CDR3aa: ASSLDGTKYEQY
v_gene: TRBV7-2; j_gene: TRBJ2-1; d_gene: -; CDR3aa: ASSSWGRYNEQF
v_gene: TRBV5-6; j_gene: TRBJ1-2; d_gene: -; CDR3aa: ASSPRDRANYGYT
v_gene: TRBV11-2; j_gene: TRBJ2-1; d_gene: TRBD2; CDR3aa: ASSLEPGGGHNEQF
v_gene: TRBV20-1; j_gene: TRBJ2-3; d_gene: -; CDR3aa: SVRTPTDTQY
v_gene: TRBV7-9; j_gene: TRBJ2-1; d_gene: TRBD1; CDR3aa: ASSLARTGKGNEQF
v_gene: TRBV5-1; j_gene: TRBJ2-5; d_gene: -; CDR3aa: ASSFRFFQETQY
v_gene: TRBV12-3/TRBV12-4; j_gene: TRBJ2-6; d_gene: -; CDR3aa: ASSSGLPGANVLT
v_gene: TRBV5-1; j_gene: TRBJ1-2; d_gene: -; CDR3aa: ASSWSTGANYGYT
v_gene: TRBV20-1; j_gene: TRBJ2-2; d_gene: TRBD2; CDR3aa: SAIPPGGAWELF
v_gene: TRBV20-1; j_gene: TRBJ2-1; d_gene: TRBD2; CDR3aa: SARGGIWYEQF
v_gene: TRBV5-1; j_gene: TRBJ2-5; d_gene: -; CDR3aa: ASSNQRGQETQY
v_gene: TRBV4-3; j_gene: TRBJ2-5; d_gene: TRBD2; CDR3aa: ASSQVGLAGVKETQY
v_gene: TRBV7-2; j_gene: TRBJ2-1; d_gene: -; CDR3aa: ATPAGHNEQF
v_gene: TRBV15; j_gene: TRBJ2-3; d_gene: -; CDR3aa: ATSRVRGTFTDTQY
v_gene: TRBV6-4; j_gene: TRBJ2-3; d_gene: -; CDR3aa: ASSDSIQGLPDTQY
v_gene: TRBV15; j_gene: TRBJ2-5; d_gene: TRBD2; CDR3aa: ATSRVRTSGQETQY
v_gene: TRBV27; j_gene: TRBJ2-3; d_gene: TRBD2; CDR3aa: ASTPNPGGEADTQY
v_gene: TRBV5-1; j_gene: TRBJ2-5; d_gene: -; CDR3aa: ASTPQGQASWETQY
v_gene: TRBV6-1; j_gene: TRBJ1-1; d_gene: -; CDR3aa: ASSALGATEAF